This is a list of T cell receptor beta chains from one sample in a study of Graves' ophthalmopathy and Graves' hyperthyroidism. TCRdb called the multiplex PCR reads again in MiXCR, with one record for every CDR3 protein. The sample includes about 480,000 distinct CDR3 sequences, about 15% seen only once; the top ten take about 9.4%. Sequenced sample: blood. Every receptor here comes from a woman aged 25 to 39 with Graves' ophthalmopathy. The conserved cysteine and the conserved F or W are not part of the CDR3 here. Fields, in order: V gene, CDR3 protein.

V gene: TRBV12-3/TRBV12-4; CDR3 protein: ASSAGLVGTQY
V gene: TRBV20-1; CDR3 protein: SARYRGAGVQETQY
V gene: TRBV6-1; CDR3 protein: ASSGTDNYGYT
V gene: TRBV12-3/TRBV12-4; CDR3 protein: ASRPDLTGELF
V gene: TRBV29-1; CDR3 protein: SVVSDTNQPQH
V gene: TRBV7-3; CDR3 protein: ASSLGLAAGETQY
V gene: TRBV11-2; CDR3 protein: ASLDGRNEQY
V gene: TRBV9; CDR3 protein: ASSTSGGETQY
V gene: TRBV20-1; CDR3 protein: SARSGVAEAF
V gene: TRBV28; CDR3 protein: ASSSFAFSGNTIY
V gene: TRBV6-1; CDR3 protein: ASSELGVASYEQC
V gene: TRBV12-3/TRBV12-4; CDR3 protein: ASSSYEPGHRNQLQH
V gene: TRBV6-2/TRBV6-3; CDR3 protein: ASSYVETQY
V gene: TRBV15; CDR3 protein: ATSRDRRQGLDEQY
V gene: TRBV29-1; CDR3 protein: SVGQAAPLEQY
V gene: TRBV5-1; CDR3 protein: ASSLVGGNEQY
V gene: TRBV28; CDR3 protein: ASKFLRGTNYGYT
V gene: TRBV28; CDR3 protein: ASSPPGRDGGYT
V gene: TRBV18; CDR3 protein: ASSSFEGGYT
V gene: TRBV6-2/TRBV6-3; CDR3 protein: ASSTAGTSNEQY
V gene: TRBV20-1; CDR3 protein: SALAFSSYEQY
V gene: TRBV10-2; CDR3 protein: ASSDPGQGNTEAF
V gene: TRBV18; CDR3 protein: ASSPLGANYGYT
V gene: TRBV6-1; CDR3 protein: ASRRTGGDTGELF
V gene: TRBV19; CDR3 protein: ASSWSGDDMYEQY
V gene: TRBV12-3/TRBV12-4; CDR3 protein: ASSFQPNTEAF
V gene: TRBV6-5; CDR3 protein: ASSYSTQGSPNYGYT
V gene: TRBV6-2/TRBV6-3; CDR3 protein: ASSPSTGVSNQPQH
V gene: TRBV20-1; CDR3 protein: SAPTGGGQPQH
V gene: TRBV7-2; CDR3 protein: ASSFFRGGVETQY
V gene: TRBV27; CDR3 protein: ASSFATGDQPQH
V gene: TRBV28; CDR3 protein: ASSRDREGSPLH
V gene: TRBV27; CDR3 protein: ASRAEDQAQLAQY
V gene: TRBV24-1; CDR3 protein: ATSEDRFSSGANVLT
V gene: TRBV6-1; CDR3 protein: ASSVPGRNQPQH
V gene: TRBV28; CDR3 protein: ASSSTTEGYT
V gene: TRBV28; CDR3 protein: ASSLDGGQPQH
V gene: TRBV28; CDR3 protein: ASSLPPLPFSGNTIY
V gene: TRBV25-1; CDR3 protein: ASSDFGTSPYEQY
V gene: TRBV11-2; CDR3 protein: ASSLDRGGGPGELF
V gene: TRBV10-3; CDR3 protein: AISASTGSTGELF
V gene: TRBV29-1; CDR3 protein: SVDLGIQETQY
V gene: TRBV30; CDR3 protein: AWAPGGAAYEQY
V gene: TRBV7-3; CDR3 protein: ASSLTLGDTGELF
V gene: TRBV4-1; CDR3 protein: ASSQDVARDYGYT
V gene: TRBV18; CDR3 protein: ASLDGTGAYEQY
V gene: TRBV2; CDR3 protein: ASSEGSGETQY
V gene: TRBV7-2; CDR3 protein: ASTKQREYGYT
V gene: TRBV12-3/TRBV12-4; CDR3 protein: ASRQQGEYEQY
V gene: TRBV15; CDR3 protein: ATSSPSGSSWEQY
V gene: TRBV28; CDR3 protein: ASSLKLAGKAGLYEQY
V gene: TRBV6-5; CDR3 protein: ASSYTVSSYEQY
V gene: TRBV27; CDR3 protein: ASSLLSTPNYGYT
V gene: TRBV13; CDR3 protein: ASSQQVHSSYEQY
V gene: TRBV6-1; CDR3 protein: ASSELQGIGTEAF
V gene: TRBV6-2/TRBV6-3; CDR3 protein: ASSYLWGNTGELF
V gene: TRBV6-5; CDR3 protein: ASSYGRAYNYGYT
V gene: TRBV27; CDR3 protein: ASSATGPYGYT
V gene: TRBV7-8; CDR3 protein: ASSRLRTSTSLE